A selection of T cell receptor beta chains follows, all from one sample in a study of cytotoxic CD8 clonotypes in ibrutinib-treated CLL. Here immunoSEQ multiplex PCR was the method, and the copy in TCRdb shows in-frame clones only, minus some. Of a few hundred thousand clones listed, about 77% are singletons. Sequencing used PBMCs, obtained before ibrutinib treatment. These TCRs come from a human donor with chronic lymphocytic leukemia. The conserved cysteine and the conserved F or W are not part of the CDR3 here.

V: TRBV19
J: TRBJ2-3
CDR3: ASRVRSSDTQY

V: TRBV28
J: TRBJ1-2
CDR3: ASHGGYGYT

V: TRBV5-4
J: TRBJ1-2
CDR3: ASRVDRGPGYT

V: TRBV27
J: TRBJ1-5
CDR3: ASGHSNQPQH

V: TRBV7-2
J: TRBJ2-7
CDR3: ASSFAGQGVPLEQY

V: TRBV19
J: TRBJ1-5
CDR3: ASSPTLSQPQH

V: TRBV4-1
J: TRBJ2-7
CDR3: ASSQVGQGYEQY

V: TRBV9
J: TRBJ2-2
CDR3: ASSPGDGQGLLGTGELF

V: TRBV6-5
J: TRBJ1-5
CDR3: ASSSREGGLPQH

V: TRBV10-3
J: TRBJ2-7
CDR3: AILRGEWSYEQY

V: TRBV9
J: TRBJ2-1
CDR3: ASSVGSGRLSVYEQF

V: TRBV2
J: TRBJ2-2
CDR3: ALSGTSGRYTGELF

V: TRBV9
J: TRBJ1-1
CDR3: ASSVAGGRSTEAF

V: TRBV9
J: TRBJ2-2
CDR3: ASGLAGAATGELF

V: TRBV18
J: TRBJ2-1
CDR3: ASSPGTKRSSYNEQF

V: TRBV18
J: TRBJ2-5
CDR3: ASSPQLGTGRETQY

V: TRBV6-1
J: TRBJ2-2
CDR3: ASSEILDTGELF

V: TRBV7-2
J: TRBJ2-3
CDR3: ASSFLLRTDTQY

V: TRBV30
J: TRBJ2-1
CDR3: AWSGFGLAEIYNEQF

V: TRBV27
J: TRBJ2-3
CDR3: ASSLFGLAGSSDTQY